This T cell receptor beta chain comes out of a study of beta chain features in type 1 diabetes. The study, taken as a whole, reports: A greater similarity of naive, central memory and Treg TCRB repertoires was seen among patients than among healthy donors. Reads derived from cDNA could over-represent cells showing high TCR expression. All four CD4+ subsets of Type 1 diabetes patients contained TCRB CDR3s that were moderately but significantly shorter.

There are a few counts of this clone. The target antigen is unknown. The CDR3 runs to 16 residues. Germline CDR1 is SGHRS and CDR2 is YFSETQ. V lost 3 bases and J lost 0, with 10 bases in between. What was sequenced were expressed TCRB transcripts, since all of the isolated RNA had been reverse transcribed. Some 4 million reads on average were seen across naive, central memory and regulatory T cell samples. Generated by immunoSEQ multiplex PCR, the TCRdb table keeps only in-frame clones and is missing some. The sample shows about 710,000 clones, 11% to 15% of them seen only once. The source of this sequence is a man between 18 and 35 years old with type 1 diabetes. This chain links TRBV5-1 with TRBJ2-6; D gene ambiguous. Sequenced material: naive CD4+ T cells from blood. The chain's CDR3 is CASSWTFPSGANVLTF. DNA of the CDR3: TGCGCCAGCAGCTGGACGTTCCCCTCTGGGGCCAACGTCCTGACTTTC.